The 30 T cell receptor beta chains presented below share a single source sample, sequenced in a study of post-analysis software for immune sequencing data. Prepared libraries of TCR beta cDNA carried unique molecular identifiers. TCRdb re-derived calls from the PCR reads in MiXCR, one entry per CDR3 protein. In the table there are hundreds of thousands of distinct CDR3 sequences, nearly 45% of which are singletons. Their antigen targets remain unknown. Whole-study findings and limits: The five TRBV segments detected at higher frequency in patients than in controls included TRBV5-6, TRBV5-1 and TRBV20-1.

The sequenced sample consisted of blood. The receptor set was obtained from a girl aged 10 to 17 with multiple sclerosis.

The chain's CDR3 is CSARVKDNYTF. The CDR3 region has the DNA TGCAGTGCTAGAGTCAAGGACAACTACACCTTC. The J gene is TRBJ1-2, the V gene TRBV20-1, with D possibly matching TRBD1 (5 bases). Per germline, CDR1 DFQATT and CDR2 SNEGSKA (reference sequence). CDR3 length: 11 residues. V was trimmed by 1 base and J by 10 bases, leaving 10 bases between them.

The chain uses TRBV9 and TRBJ2-2, with 8 bases matching TRBD2. The germline V gene encodes CDR1 SGDLS and CDR2 YYNGEE. The V and J ends lost 3 bases and 7 bases, in that order; junction bases with no gene match: 8. The CDR3 loop spans 15 amino acids. The CDR3 sequence is CASSGDGRVGGELFF. CDR3 nucleotides: TGTGCCAGCAGCGGTGACGGGAGGGTCGGCGGGGAGCTGTTTTTT.

The gene calls are TRBV28 and TRBJ2-1; perhaps TRBD2 as D (5 bases). Germline CDR1 reads MDHEN; CDR2 reads SYDVKM. Trimming cost V 7 bases and J 2 bases, with 12 bases left between them. CDR3 size: 14 residues. The CDR3 here is CASIKEDPYNEQFF. In nucleotides, the CDR3 is TGTGCCAGCATTAAGGAGGACCCCTACAATGAGCAGTTCTTC.

This clonotype has more than one count but fewer than ten. The V call is TRBV6-5, the J call TRBJ2-1; 14 bases fit TRBD2. V was clipped by 2 bases and J by 9 bases; unmatched bases: 6. Germline V lookup: CDR1 MNHEY, CDR2 SVGAGI. There are 16 residues in the CDR3. CDR3 nucleotides: TGTGCCAGCAGTTACAGGGGGACTAGCGGGAGTACTGAGCAGTTCTTC. Its translation: CASSYRGTSGSTEQFF.

The table lists this clonotype with a few counts. V is TRBV20-1 and J is TRBJ2-7; D unresolved. This CDR3 contains 15 residues. Germline V CDR1 and CDR2: DFQATT, SNEGSKA (reference sequence). Trimming removed 0 bases from V and 3 bases from J, with 15 bases in between. CDR3 protein: CSARDGEFWGYEQYF. CDR3 nucleotides: TGCAGTGCTAGAGATGGGGAATTTTGGGGCTACGAGCAGTACTTC.

As regards this clonotype: One end of the junction is discordant with germline, which a read error may explain. J is TRBJ2-1 and V is TRBV6-2 or TRBV6-3; 13 bases line up with TRBD2. Germline V CDR1 and CDR2: MNHEY, SVGEGT. There are 15 residues in the CDR3. The CDR3 spells CVSSYGTSGIYEQFF. In DNA, the CDR3 is TGTGTCAGCAGTTACGGGACTAGCGGGATCTATGAGCAGTTCTTC.

This chain uses TRBV6-1 with TRBJ2-5; 7 nucleotides align to TRBD2. Germline CDR1 reads MNHNS; CDR2 reads SASEGT. The CDR3 contains 13 residues. Trimming at V came to 8 bases and at J to 11 bases, leaving 14 bases not matched to a gene. CDR3 DNA: TGTGCCAGCCGTTGGCTAGCGGACAATGAGCAGTACTTC. Translated: CASRWLADNEQYF.

In its sample, this clonotype was seen a few times. The rearrangement joins TRBV7-8 to TRBJ2-5, with 11 bases matching TRBD2. In germline, CDR1 is SGHVS, CDR2 FQNEAQ. The J segment lost 2 bases and the V segment lost 5 bases, leaving 7 bases of the junction unmatched. The CDR3 totals 16 residues. CDR3 residues: CASSKPGLAAQETQYF. Here the CDR3 DNA reads TGTGCCAGCAGCAAACCGGGACTAGCGGCACAAGAGACCCAGTACTTC.

This clonotype has more than one count but fewer than ten. The chain carries TRBV9 and TRBJ2-1; TRBD1 matches at 10 bases. V gave up 0 bases and J gave up 9 bases; unmatched junction bases: 6. Germline V gene sequence: CDR1 SGDLS, CDR2 YYNGEE. This CDR3 is built from 15 residues. The CDR3 nucleotides read TGTGCCAGCAGCGTAGCGGGACAGGGGCAGGGTGAGCAGTTCTTC. It yields the protein CASSVAGQGQGEQFF.

The chain is built from TRBV6-5 and TRBJ1-2; D gene unclear. From germline, CDR1 is MNHEY and CDR2 SVGAGI. V lost 3 bases, J lost 0 bases, and 5 bases lay in between. There are 13 residues in the CDR3. DNA for the CDR3: TGTGCCAGCAGTTATGGGGCTAACTATGGCTACACCTTC. It yields the protein CASSYGANYGYTF.

This clonotype was observed a few times. The chain employs TRBV5-1 and TRBJ2-7, with D perhaps TRBD1 (6 bases). The length of the CDR3 is 15 residues. V lost 3 bases to trimming and J lost 0 bases, with 13 bases between them. Germline assignment: CDR1 SGHRS and CDR2 YFSETQ. CDR3 in DNA: TGCGCCAGCAGCTCTGGACAGCGCCTCTCCTACGAGCAGTACTTC. It yields the protein CASSSGQRLSYEQYF.

The rearrangement joins TRBV20-1 to TRBJ2-7, with D uncertain. With 2 bases removed from V and 5 bases from J, the gap between germline ends came to 13 bases. The CDR3 loop spans 13 amino acids. CDR1 DFQATT and CDR2 SNEGSKA come from the germline V gene (reference sequence). This CDR3 is CSARWGTWNEQYF. Written as DNA, the CDR3 is TGCAGTGCTAGATGGGGAACTTGGAACGAGCAGTACTTC.

The chain combines TRBV3-1 with TRBJ2-3; either TRBD1 or TRBD2 may fit D (5 bases each). Trimming removed 4 bases from V and 1 base from J, with 15 bases in between. Germline V CDR1 and CDR2: LGHDT, YNNKEL (reference sequence). The CDR3 loop spans 16 amino acids. The CDR3 nucleotides are TGTGCCAGCAGCCGAGGGGTAGGAGTCGGCACAGATACGCAGTATTTT. It encodes CASSRGVGVGTDTQYF.

The chain couples TRBV29-1 to TRBJ2-5; 11 bases agree with TRBD1. Losses at the gene ends were 2 bases for V and 5 bases for J; bases not matched to a gene: 10. The CDR3 spans 16 residues. The germline V gene encodes CDR1 SQVTM and CDR2 ANQGSEA. The CDR3 protein is CSVEISGTGGRETQYF. CDR3 nucleotides: TGCAGCGTTGAAATCTCGGGGACAGGGGGACGGGAGACCCAGTACTTC.

This clonotype was detected once. The rearrangement uses TRBV20-1 and TRBJ2-3, with D possibly TRBD2 on 5 matching bases. This CDR3 comprises 14 residues. Trimming shortened V by 0 bases and J by 5 bases, and 12 bases separated the two germline ends. The V gene's germline CDR1 is DFQATT and CDR2 SNEGSKA (reference sequence). The DNA for the CDR3 is TGCAGTGCTAGAGATGACGGTGGAGGAGATACGCAGTATTTT. Amino acid sequence: CSARDDGGGDTQYF.

The chain couples TRBV7-2 to TRBJ2-3; 9 positions match TRBD1. The J call may be in error: the DNA end matches TRBJ1-5 better. CDR3 length equals 15 residues. The germline V gene encodes CDR1 SGHTA and CDR2 FQGNSA. The CDR3 loop is CASSFDRGSDQPQHF. Written as DNA, the CDR3 is TGTGCCAGCAGCTTCGACAGGGGGAGTGATCAGCCCCAGCATTTT.

The V call is TRBV29-1, the J call TRBJ2-7; D may be TRBD1 or TRBD2 (5 bases each). Trimming stripped 2 bases from V and 0 bases from J, with 17 bases between. Germline-derived CDR1 and CDR2 are SQVTM and ANQGSEA. This CDR3 contains 16 residues. Written as DNA, the CDR3 is TGCAGCGTTGAACTAGTGGGGGACGGTGACTCCTACGAGCAGTACTTC. Its translation is CSVELVGDGDSYEQYF.

The chain uses TRBV4-2 and TRBJ2-3; TRBD2 might be the D (6 bases). The V end lost 4 bases, the J end lost 0 bases, and 14 bases lay between the germline ends. This CDR3 contains 16 residues. Germline V gives CDR1 LGHNA, CDR2 YNFKEQ. CDR3 sequence: CASSPTTSRSTDTQYF. The CDR3 DNA follows: TGTGCCAGCAGCCCGACCACTAGCAGGAGCACAGATACGCAGTATTTT.

The chain combines TRBV6-5 with TRBJ2-5, with D perhaps TRBD1 or TRBD2 (6 bases each). The DNA end lines up better with TRBJ2-7; the J call may be wrong. The CDR3 length is 13 residues. Germline-derived CDR1 and CDR2 are MNHEY and SVGAGI. CDR3 sequence (DNA): TGTGCCAGCAGCGAGGAGGGGGGCTACGAGCAGTACTTC. It translates to CASSEEGGYEQYF.

The gene calls are TRBV5-1 and TRBJ2-5; 8 bases agree with TRBD1. The CDR3 contains 13 residues. CDR1 is SGHRS and CDR2 is YFSETQ in the germline V gene. With V trimmed by 5 bases and J by 4 bases, 4 bases remained unmatched. The CDR3 DNA reads as TGCGCCAGCAGGTTCGACAGGGGAGAGACCCAGTACTTC. Encoded protein: CASRFDRGETQYF.

The table lists this clonotype with a few counts. This chain links TRBV7-2 with TRBJ2-7; D uncertain. Looked up from germline, CDR1 is SGHTA and CDR2 is FQGNSA. V shed 1 base and J shed 2 bases, with 6 bases lying between them. The CDR3 covers 13 residues. CDR3 residues: CASSLDFTYEQYF. In nucleotides, the CDR3 is TGTGCCAGCAGCTTAGATTTTACCTACGAGCAGTACTTC. Combining the CDR3 with reference TRBV7-2 and TRBJ2-7 gives the whole variable domain GAGVSQSPSNKVTEKGKDVELRCDPISGHTALYWYRQSLGQGLEFLIYFQGNSAPDKSGLPSDRFSAERTGGSVSTLTIQRTQQEDSAVYLCASSLDFTYEQYFGPGTRLTVT.

In its sample, this clonotype was seen a few times. The chain employs TRBV2 and TRBJ2-7; D gene uncertain. The CDR3 runs to 11 residues. Trimming took off 8 bases at V and 5 bases at J, with 10 bases between the two ends. Germline-derived CDR1 and CDR2 are SNHLY and FYNNEI. The CDR3 bases are TGTGCCAGCTTCTTCTATAACGAGCAGTACTTC. Translated, it gives CASFFYNEQYF.

This clonotype was detected only a few times. The V and J genes are TRBV28 and TRBJ2-1; D perhaps matches TRBD2 (5 bases). The CDR3 runs 13 residues. CDR1 and CDR2 from the germline V gene are MDHEN and SYDVKM. The CDR3 protein is CAAQEAPYNEQFF. DNA for the CDR3: TGTGCGGCGCAGGAGGCTCCTTACAATGAGCAGTTCTTC.

The chain couples TRBV5-6 to TRBJ1-5; no clear D gene. Trimming cost V 4 bases and J 0 bases, with 14 bases left between them. Germline CDR1 reads SGHDT; CDR2 reads YYEEEE. The CDR3 length is 16 residues. CDR3: CASSSRGLLSNQPQHF. The CDR3 nucleotides are TGTGCCAGCAGCAGTCGAGGACTCCTTAGCAATCAGCCCCAGCATTTT. The whole variable domain, filled in from reference TRBV5-6 and TRBJ1-5, reads DAGVTQSPTHLIKTRGQQVTLRCSPKSGHDTVSWYQQALGQGPQFIFQYYEEEERQRGNFPDRFSGHQFPNYSSELNVNALLLGDSALYLCASSSRGLLSNQPQHFGDGTRLSIL.

This clonotype was observed a few times. The chain uses TRBV28 and TRBJ2-3; possible D gene TRBD1, 6 bases. Looked up from germline, CDR1 is MDHEN and CDR2 is SYDVKM. This CDR3 region has 15 residues. V was clipped by 6 bases and J by 5 bases, with 18 bases between them. CDR3 region: CASSPTGRRGDTQYF. CDR3 bases: TGTGCCAGCAGCCCTACAGGGAGACGAGGAGATACGCAGTATTTT.

As concerns this clonotype: At one of its ends the junction is not consistent with the germline gene, which may arise from a read error. This chain connects TRBV27 to TRBJ2-3, with D perhaps assigned TRBD1 or TRBD2 (6 bases each). This CDR3 has 16 amino acids. Germline CDR1 MNHEY, CDR2 SMNVEV (reference sequence). The CDR3 DNA sequence: TGTGCCAGCAGTTGGGGAGTAAACGGGGGCACAGATACGCGGTATTTT. The encoded protein is CASSWGVNGGTDTRYF.

This clonotype was seen a handful of times. This rearrangement joins TRBV29-1 to TRBJ1-2; 7 bases are a match to TRBD1. This CDR3 region has 16 residues. V gave up 0 bases and J gave up 2 bases; unmatched junction bases: 9. Germline V gives CDR1 SQVTM, CDR2 ANQGSEA. The DNA for the CDR3 is TGCAGCGTTGAAGATCTCACCGGGACAGCAAACTATGGCTACACCTTC. It codes for CSVEDLTGTANYGYTF.

This clonotype was counted only a few times. The rearrangement links TRBV6-5 to TRBJ2-1; 7 bases agree with TRBD1. V lost 6 bases to trimming and J lost 8 bases; unmatched junction nucleotides: 10. The germline V gene has CDR1 MNHEY and CDR2 SVGAGI. The CDR3 runs to 14 residues. CDR3 nucleotides: TGTGCCAGCAGAACAAGACAGGGTACCCATGAGCAGTTCTTC. Its translation: CASRTRQGTHEQFF.

This clonotype occurred a few times. V is TRBV6-5 and J is TRBJ2-1; 10 bases are a match to TRBD2. CDR3 length: 16 amino acids. With V trimmed by 0 bases and J by 7 bases, 6 bases remained unmatched. Per the germline V gene, CDR1 is MNHEY and CDR2 is SVGAGI. The CDR3 coding sequence is TGTGCCAGCAGTTACTCGAGCAGCGGGAGGGTAAATGAGCAGTTCTTC. This gives the protein CASSYSSSGRVNEQFF.

This clonotype was detected only a few times. The rearrangement joins TRBV27 to TRBJ2-1; TRBD2 is a possible D gene (6 bases). Trimming left V 5 bases short and J 0 bases short, with 14 bases between. The CDR3 has 16 amino acids. CDR1 and CDR2 (germline): MNHEY, SMNVEV (reference sequence). The DNA for the CDR3 is TGTGCCAGCAGTATAGACGGGACTTCCTCCTACAATGAGCAGTTCTTC. Amino acids: CASSIDGTSSYNEQFF.